Below, 31 T cell receptor beta chains from the same sample are listed, as sequenced in a study of radiotherapy plus CTLA-4 blockade in lung cancer. TCRdb keeps only in-frame clones here, not all; method: immunoSEQ multiplex PCR. There are roughly 62,000 clones in the sample; around 76% occur only once, and 2.9% lies in the top ten. Sequenced material: peripheral blood, taken from a patient treated with radiotherapy plus ipilimumab. The receptors originated from a human donor with non-small cell lung cancer who had a complete response to radiotherapy plus ipilimumab.

The chain's CDR3 is CASSVGRLRGTGELFF. The DNA of the CDR3 is TGTGCCAGCAGCGTAGGAAGGTTGCGAGGCACCGGGGAGCTGTTTTTT. The rearrangement uses TRBV9 and TRBJ2-2, with unresolved D. The CDR3 has 16 amino acids. V dropped 0 bases and J dropped 4 bases, with 13 bases sitting between them. Germline values: CDR1 SGDLS, CDR2 YYNGEE.

The chain recombines TRBV5-6 with TRBJ2-1; no firm D call. Deletions cut 3 bases from V and 7 bases from J, with 5 bases between. Germline V gene sequence: CDR1 SGHDT, CDR2 YYEEEE. The CDR3 is made up of 11 amino acids. The CDR3 loop reads CASSSGNEQFF. The CDR3 DNA reads TGTGCCAGCAGCTCCGGGAATGAGCAGTTCTTC. Full variable domain (rest looked up from reference TRBV5-6 and TRBJ2-1): DAGVTQSPTHLIKTRGQQVTLRCSPKSGHDTVSWYQQALGQGPQFIFQYYEEEERQRGNFPDRFSGHQFPNYSSELNVNALLLGDSALYLCASSSGNEQFFGPGTRLTVL.

DNA of the CDR3: TGCGCCAGCAGCCTCGGGACAGGGAGAATCAATGAGCAGTTCTTC. Translation gives CASSLGTGRINEQFF. The gene calls are TRBV4-3 and TRBJ2-1; 9 bases fit TRBD1. The CDR3 is 15 amino acids. J gave up 6 bases and V 4 bases, and 7 bases lay outside the gene matches. CDR1 is LGHNA, CDR2 YSLEER, per germline.

Only a few counts were recorded for this clone. This chain uses TRBV4-1 with TRBJ2-2; 13 bases fit TRBD2. V lost 3 bases, J lost 5 bases, and 9 bases stayed unmatched. CDR1 and CDR2 from the germline V gene are MGHRA and YSYEKL. The CDR3 has 18 residues. CDR3 coding DNA: TGCGCCAGCAGCCAGAAACTAGCGGGGGGGCTAGTGACCGGGGAGCTGTTTTTT. Its translation: CASSQKLAGGLVTGELFF.

DNA for the CDR3: TGTGCCAGCAGGGGGGCTAGCGGGAGAGACACCGGGGAGCTGTTTTTT. Its protein product is CASRGASGRDTGELFF. This chain connects TRBV19 to TRBJ2-2; 10 bases map to TRBD2. Germline lookup yields CDR1 LNHDA and CDR2 SQIVND (reference sequence). J was trimmed by 3 bases and V by 9 bases; bases with no gene match: 10. The CDR3 totals 16 residues.

This clone was observed a handful of times. The chain recombines TRBV6-6 with TRBJ2-2; 8 positions match TRBD2. The V segment lost 5 bases and the J segment 5 bases; nucleotides outside the gene matches: 7. This CDR3 is 15 amino acids long. CDR1 MNHNY and CDR2 SVGAGI come from the germline V gene (reference sequence). This CDR3 reads CASSPGTRTTGELFF. Here the CDR3 DNA reads TGTGCCAGCAGTCCCGGGACTAGGACGACCGGGGAGCTGTTTTTT.

This clone came up once. The CDR3 reads CSVGPTSVSTDTQYF. The CDR3 DNA reads as TGCAGCGTTGGTCCAACTAGCGTTAGCACAGATACGCAGTATTTT. The genes are TRBV29-1 and TRBJ2-3, with 7 bases matching TRBD2. The J segment lost 0 bases and the V segment lost 4 bases, leaving 7 bases of the junction unmatched. This CDR3 comprises 15 residues. Per the germline V gene, CDR1 is SQVTM and CDR2 is ANQGSEA.

The chain combines TRBV2 with TRBJ1-5; no clear D gene. The CDR3 extends over 14 amino acids. Trimming cost V 4 bases and J 3 bases, with 10 bases left between them. Germline V gene sequence: CDR1 SNHLY, CDR2 FYNNEI. The CDR3 sequence is CASSVGRHNQPQHF. The CDR3 bases are TGTGCCAGCAGTGTTGGGAGACACAATCAGCCCCAGCATTTT.

The chain employs TRBV7-2 and TRBJ2-7; 11 bases align to TRBD1. This CDR3 has 15 amino acids. Germline CDR1 is SGHTA and CDR2 is FQGNSA. V dropped 5 bases and J dropped 1; count of bases not matched to a gene: 4. CDR3 protein: CASSARDRGSYEQYF. Here the CDR3 DNA reads TGTGCCAGCAGCGCCCGGGACAGGGGGTCCTACGAGCAGTACTTC.

This chain joins TRBV5-4 and TRBJ1-2; D is possibly TRBD1 (6 bases). The CDR3 extends over 13 amino acids. V was pared by 2 bases and J by 6 bases, with 11 bases between. CDR1 and CDR2 from the germline V gene are SGHNT and YYREEE (reference sequence). Written as DNA, the CDR3 is TGTGCCAGCAGCTTACAGGGACGGAATGGCTACACCTTC. Amino acid sequence: CASSLQGRNGYTF.

The chain recombines TRBV4-3 with TRBJ2-7; weak D call: TRBD2 (5 bases). The CDR3 is 14 amino acids. Germline V lookup: CDR1 LGHNA, CDR2 YSLEER. V lost 2 bases and J 4 bases, leaving 12 bases between the germline ends. Here the CDR3 reads CASSQRSGPYEQYF. DNA of the CDR3: TGCGCCAGCAGCCAAAGGAGCGGACCATACGAGCAGTACTTC.

This chain connects TRBV19 to TRBJ2-3, with D possibly matching TRBD1 (6 bases). Between the trimmed V and J ends, which lost 4 bases and 1 base, there was a span of 12 bases. The CDR3 length is 15 residues. Germline V gene lookup returns CDR1 LNHDA and CDR2 SQIVND (reference sequence). CDR3 amino acids: CASSNRVLGTDTQYF. In nucleotides, the CDR3 is TGTGCCAGTAGTAACAGGGTTTTGGGCACAGATACGCAGTATTTT.

V and J are TRBV30 and TRBJ1-2; D not certain. The ends were cut back, 0 bases at V and 0 bases at J, with 23 bases in the middle. This CDR3 is built from 19 residues. Per germline, CDR1 GTSNPN and CDR2 SVGIG (reference sequence). The CDR3 DNA follows: TGTGCCTGGAGTGTACTTGACCTCCGGGGTCCGCAGCCTAACTATGGCTACACCTTC. This sequence encodes CAWSVLDLRGPQPNYGYTF. Full variable domain (remainder filled in from reference TRBV30 and TRBJ1-2): SQTIHQWPATLVQPVGSPLSLECTVEGTSNPNLYWYRQAAGRGLQLLFYSVGIGQISSEVPQNLSASRPQDRQFILSSKKLLLSDSGFYLCAWSVLDLRGPQPNYGYTFGSGTRLTVV.

The chain joins TRBV15 to TRBJ1-2; TRBD1 agrees at 7 bases. This CDR3 contains 17 residues. From germline, CDR1 is LNHNV and CDR2 YYDKDF (reference sequence). The V and J ends lost 0 bases and 8 bases, in that order; junction bases with no gene match: 15. CDR3 nucleotides: TGTGCCACCAGCAGAGATAAGAATTGGGGCGGGACAGCCGGCTACACCTTC. Translated, it gives CATSRDKNWGGTAGYTF.

The chain couples TRBV28 to TRBJ2-5; 11 bases are shared with TRBD2. Germline CDR1 and CDR2: MDHEN and SYDVKM. The CDR3 has 14 residues. Unmatched junction bases numbered 5, after V lost 7 bases and J lost 4 bases. CDR3 region: CASTTSGSRETQYF. CDR3 in DNA: TGTGCCAGCACAACTAGCGGGAGTAGAGAGACCCAGTACTTC.

The chain uses TRBV28 and TRBJ2-5; TRBD2 matches 12 bases. J lost 13 bases, V lost 2 bases, and 5 bases had no gene match. This CDR3 comprises 13 residues. Per germline, CDR1 MDHEN and CDR2 SYDVKM. The CDR3, as DNA: TGTGCCAGCAGTTTACAGACTAGCGGGAGTTGGTACTTC. Protein product: CASSLQTSGSWYF.

The gene calls are TRBV5-1 and TRBJ2-3; 13 nucleotides line up with TRBD2. V lost 3 bases to trimming and J lost 6 bases; unmatched junction nucleotides: 10. The CDR3 extends over 17 amino acids. The germline V gene has CDR1 SGHRS and CDR2 YFSETQ. The CDR3 spells CASSYGTSGTGGDTQYF. CDR3 DNA: TGCGCCAGCAGCTACGGGACTAGCGGGACAGGGGGTGATACGCAGTATTTT.

The gene calls are TRBV6-6 and TRBJ2-1, with 10 positions matching TRBD2. Germline V CDR1 and CDR2: MNHNY, SVGAGI (reference sequence). Trimming removed 4 bases from V and 2 bases from J; junction bases left unmatched: 5. The CDR3 extends over 16 amino acids. The chain's CDR3 is CASSWPSGGAYNEQFF. The CDR3 DNA follows: TGTGCCAGCAGTTGGCCAAGCGGGGGGGCCTACAATGAGCAGTTCTTC.

This clone has just one count. This chain connects TRBV4-1 to TRBJ2-5, with a tentative D call TRBD1 (5 bases). The CDR3 covers 13 residues. The V gene's germline CDR1 is MGHRA and CDR2 YSYEKL. V was clipped by 6 bases and J by 1 base, with 9 bases between them. The CDR3 protein is CASSLTAQETQYF. The CDR3 DNA is TGCGCCAGCAGTTTGACAGCCCAAGAGACCCAGTACTTC.

The chain joins TRBV2 to TRBJ2-6; D unresolved. The CDR3 covers 17 residues. The ends were cut back, 2 bases at V and 0 bases at J, with 11 bases in the middle. Germline V lookup: CDR1 SNHLY, CDR2 FYNNEI. The CDR3 spells CASSESRPSSGANVLTF. DNA for the CDR3: TGTGCCAGCAGTGAATCTCGTCCTAGCTCTGGGGCCAACGTCCTGACTTTC.

This clone was detected only a few times. CDR3 protein: CSVGYRGFTDTQYF. The CDR3 DNA is TGCAGCGTTGGTTACAGGGGGTTCACAGATACGCAGTATTTT. The V and J genes are TRBV29-1 and TRBJ2-3; TRBD1 aligns across 8 bases. The CDR3 consists of 14 residues. In germline, CDR1 is SQVTM, CDR2 ANQGSEA. The ends lost 4 bases at V and 2 bases at J; junction bases unmatched: 5.

This chain uses TRBV2 with TRBJ2-1; 7 bases map to TRBD1. Trimming cost V 8 bases and J 5 bases; bases outside gene matches: 9. CDR1 and CDR2 (germline): SNHLY, FYNNEI. The CDR3 is 14 residues long. The DNA of the CDR3 is TGTGCCAGCCAACAGGGGAATTGGGACAATGAGCAGTTCTTC. Translating gives CASQQGNWDNEQFF.

The V and J genes are TRBV18 and TRBJ2-7; D might be TRBD1 (6 bases). The CDR3 consists of 16 residues. Per the germline V gene, CDR1 is KGHSH and CDR2 is LQKENI. The V and J ends lost 2 bases and 1 base respectively, with 15 bases between them. The CDR3 bases are TGTGCCAGCTCACCAGGGGTACAGGGAATATCCTACGAGCAGTACTTC. This translates into CASSPGVQGISYEQYF.

This clone was detected once. The gene calls are TRBV29-1 and TRBJ1-1, with a tentative D call TRBD1 (5 bases). V was clipped by 6 bases and J by 5 bases, with 10 bases between them. The CDR3 has 11 residues. Germline CDR1 SQVTM, CDR2 ANQGSEA. The CDR3, as DNA: TGCAGCGTGGGGGGGGTGACTGAAGCTTTCTTT. Amino acids: CSVGGVTEAFF.

This chain links TRBV6-5 with TRBJ2-5, with 8 positions matching TRBD1. The DNA end is a closer match to TRBJ2-7, so the J assignment may be wrong. This CDR3 comprises 15 residues. Germline values: CDR1 MNHEY, CDR2 SVGAGI. CDR3 DNA sequence: TGTGCCAGCAGAGGACAGGGCTCTGGGAGTTACGAGCAGTACTTC. Protein sequence: CASRGQGSGSYEQYF.

The V gene is TRBV7-2, the J gene TRBJ2-1, with TRBD2 identical over 7 bases. Germline V gene lookup returns CDR1 SGHTA and CDR2 FQGNSA. This CDR3 has 13 residues. After removal of 4 bases from V and 6 bases from J, the junction contained 3 bases not matched to a gene. In nucleotides, the CDR3 is TGTGCCAGCAGCTCTGGACTAGTCAATGAGCAGTTCTTC. The encoded protein is CASSSGLVNEQFF.

The rearrangement uses TRBV7-9 and TRBJ2-5, with 8 bases aligning to TRBD2. CDR3 length: 16 residues. With 4 bases clipped from V and 5 bases from J, the junction kept 12 bases outside the gene matches. Germline V gene data show CDR1 as SEHNR and CDR2 as FQNEAQ (reference sequence). The CDR3 DNA reads TGTGCCAGCAGCTCACAAGCGGGACTAGTTTGGGAGACCCAGTACTTC. It specifies CASSSQAGLVWETQYF.

The chain couples TRBV19 to TRBJ1-6; 7 bases map to TRBD1. The CDR3 consists of 16 residues. Germline CDR1 and CDR2: LNHDA and SQIVND (reference sequence). J was trimmed by 0 bases and V by 2 bases; bases with no gene match: 1. CDR3 residues: CASSIQGGSYNSPLHF. For the CDR3, the DNA is TGTGCCAGTAGTATACAGGGGGGCTCCTATAATTCACCCCTCCACTTT.

The V gene is TRBV9, the J gene TRBJ2-5, with 9 bases aligning to TRBD2. Unmatched junction bases numbered 7, after V lost 2 bases and J lost 2 bases. Per germline, CDR1 SGDLS and CDR2 YYNGEE. The CDR3 has 16 residues. DNA for the CDR3: TGTGCCAGCAGCGTCGGAGGCGGGGGGGCGCAAGAGACCCAGTACTTC. The encoded protein is CASSVGGGGAQETQYF.

This clone was counted only a few times. The chain uses TRBV5-4 and TRBJ2-7; TRBD1 might be the D (6 bases). The CDR3 extends over 15 amino acids. V lost 4 bases to trimming and J lost 5 bases, with 19 bases between them. The germline CDR1 and CDR2 sequences are SGHNT and YYREEE (reference sequence). The CDR3 sequence: CASSRNQGTRDEQYF. CDR3 nucleotides: TGTGCCAGCAGCCGAAACCAGGGGACGCGGGACGAGCAGTACTTC.

The chain combines TRBV5-1 with TRBJ2-7; 8 positions agree with TRBD1. V dropped 4 bases and J dropped 0; count of bases not matched to a gene: 3. Germline V gene sequence: CDR1 SGHRS, CDR2 YFSETQ. This CDR3 region has 14 residues. CDR3 protein: CASSITGGSYEQYF. The CDR3 bases are TGCGCCAGCAGCATAACAGGGGGCTCCTACGAGCAGTACTTC.